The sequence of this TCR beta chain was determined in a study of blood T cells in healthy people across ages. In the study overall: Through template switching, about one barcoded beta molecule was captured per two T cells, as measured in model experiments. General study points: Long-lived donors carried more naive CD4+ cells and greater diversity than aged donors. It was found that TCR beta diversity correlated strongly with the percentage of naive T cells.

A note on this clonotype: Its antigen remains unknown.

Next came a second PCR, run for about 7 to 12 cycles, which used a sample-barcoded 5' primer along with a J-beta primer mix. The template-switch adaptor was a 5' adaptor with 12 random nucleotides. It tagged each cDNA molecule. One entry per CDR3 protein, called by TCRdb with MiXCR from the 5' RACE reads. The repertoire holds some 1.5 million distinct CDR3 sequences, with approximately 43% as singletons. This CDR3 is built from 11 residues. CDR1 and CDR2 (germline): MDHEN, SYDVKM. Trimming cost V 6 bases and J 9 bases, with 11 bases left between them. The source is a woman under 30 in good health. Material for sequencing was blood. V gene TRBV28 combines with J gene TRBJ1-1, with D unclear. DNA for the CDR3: TGTGCCAGCAGCACGAACCCGAAAGCTTTCTTT. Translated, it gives CASSTNPKAFF.